This TCR beta chain was sequenced for a study of blood T cell repertoires in COVID-19. The assay was immunoSEQ multiplex PCR, and TCRdb's table has in-frame clones only and misses some. The sample has over 200,000 clones, approximately 90% seen once. The V end was cut by 5 bases, the J end by 4 bases, with 12 bases between. The CDR3 runs 14 residues. Germline V gene data show CDR1 as SGHTA and CDR2 as FQGNSA. The V call is TRBV7-2, the J call TRBJ2-1; possible D gene TRBD1, 5 bases. Sequences were obtained from peripheral blood. This sequence was found in a man younger than 45 with COVID-19, enrolled during active disease. CDR3 amino acids: CASSPGHPYNEQFF. Written as DNA, the CDR3 is TGTGCCAGCAGCCCCGGACATCCTTACAATGAGCAGTTCTTC.